These 26 T cell receptor beta chains share one sample of origin, sequenced in a study of cytomegalovirus exposure and HLA in healthy donors. Both 60 Vbeta primers and 13 Jbeta primers went into the PCR. This table comes from immunoSEQ multiplex PCR, and its TCRdb copy is limited to in-frame clones, with some not included. Of some 170,000 clones listed, around 81% are singletons. Sequencing was done on a sample of PBMCs. The origin of the receptors is a woman between 50 and 59 years old in good health and CMV-seronegative.

This chain links TRBV7-9 with TRBJ1-5; 11 bases line up with TRBD1. The CDR3 has 14 residues. The ends lost 5 bases at V and 4 bases at J; junction bases unmatched: 1. Germline V gives CDR1 SEHNR, CDR2 FQNEAQ (reference sequence). The CDR3 region is CASSRDRGNQPQHF. The CDR3 coding sequence is TGTGCCAGCAGCCGGGACAGGGGGAATCAGCCCCAGCATTTT.

The chain links TRBV6-6 to TRBJ2-5, with a weak D call TRBD1 (6 bases). V was pared by 5 bases and J by 5 bases, with 12 bases between. From germline, CDR1 is MNHNY and CDR2 SVGAGI (reference sequence). The CDR3 contains 13 residues. The CDR3 loop is CASSKTGSETQYF. The CDR3 region has the DNA TGTGCCAGCAGTAAAACAGGGAGCGAGACCCAGTACTTC.

The chain carries TRBV6-5 and TRBJ2-7, with TRBD2 matching over 14 bases. The CDR3 loop spans 16 amino acids. Germline assignment: CDR1 MNHEY and CDR2 SVGAGI. J lost 3 bases, V lost 0 bases, and 1 base had no gene match. The CDR3 loop reads CASSYSTSGRGYEQYF. CDR3 nucleotide sequence: TGTGCCAGCAGTTACTCGACTAGCGGGAGGGGCTACGAGCAGTACTTC.

In regard to this clone: A junction end diverges from the germline sequence, so it may reflect a read error. This chain connects TRBV10-3 to TRBJ2-1; a possible D gene is TRBD2 (6 bases). This CDR3 has 11 amino acids. Germline V gene sequence: CDR1 ENHRY, CDR2 SYGVKD. CDR3 bases: TGTGCCATCAGTGAAGGGGACTTTTCGCTCTTC. This gives the protein CAISEGDFSLF.

The J gene is TRBJ2-1, the V gene TRBV9; D possibly corresponds to TRBD2 (6 bases). V lost 4 bases, J lost 0 bases, and 11 bases lay in between. The CDR3 totals 15 residues. CDR1 and CDR2 from the germline V gene are SGDLS and YYNGEE. The chain's CDR3 is CASSSEGSSYNEQFF. In nucleotides, the CDR3 is TGTGCCAGCAGCTCGGAGGGGAGCTCCTACAATGAGCAGTTCTTC.

V and J are TRBV13 and TRBJ2-6; 9 positions match TRBD1. The CDR3 runs to 18 residues. The J segment lost 1 base and the V segment lost 5 bases, leaving 9 bases of the junction unmatched. Germline values: CDR1 PRHDT, CDR2 FYEKMQ (reference sequence). In DNA, the CDR3 is TGTGCCAGCAGCCGTCTACAGGGGGCCGGGTCTGGGGCCAACGTCCTGACTTTC. This translates into CASSRLQGAGSGANVLTF.

The V and J genes are TRBV5-4 and TRBJ2-5; possible D gene TRBD1, 6 bases. The germline V gene has CDR1 SGHNT and CDR2 YYREEE (reference sequence). This CDR3 region has 15 residues. V lost 4 bases and J 2 bases, leaving 15 bases between the germline ends. CDR3 coding DNA: TGTGCCAGCAGCCGACAACAGGGTGATCAAGAGACCCAGTACTTC. This gives the protein CASSRQQGDQETQYF.

The rearrangement uses TRBV7-9 and TRBJ1-3; weak D call: TRBD1 (6 bases). V lost 5 bases and J lost 0, with 17 bases in between. Per the germline V gene, CDR1 is SEHNR and CDR2 is FQNEAQ (reference sequence). CDR3 size: 17 residues. The CDR3 DNA reads as TGTGCCAGCAGCAAATCCGGGACACTAGACTCTGGAAACACCATATATTTT. It codes for CASSKSGTLDSGNTIYF.

This clone was detected once. The chain has TRBV2 and TRBJ2-1; TRBD2 aligns across 10 bases. The CDR3 is made up of 13 amino acids. The germline V gene encodes CDR1 SNHLY and CDR2 FYNNEI. V lost 10 bases and J lost 5; bases outside the gene matches: 5. In DNA, the CDR3 is TGTGCCACCGGGACTAGCGCCCACAATGAGCAGTTCTTC. Its translation: CATGTSAHNEQFF.

This chain uses TRBV29-1 with TRBJ1-1; D call uncertain. From germline, CDR1 is SQVTM and CDR2 ANQGSEA. The CDR3 has 13 residues. Trimming shortened V by 5 bases and J by 4 bases, and 14 bases separated the two germline ends. CDR3 region: CSVRGIGITEAFF. The CDR3 DNA is TGCAGCGTTCGAGGGATCGGGATCACTGAAGCTTTCTTT.

The rearrangement joins TRBV9 to TRBJ2-1, with D perhaps TRBD1 (5 bases). V was trimmed by 0 bases and J by 9 bases, leaving 13 bases between them. The CDR3 totals 14 residues. Germline lookup yields CDR1 SGDLS and CDR2 YYNGEE. The CDR3 DNA reads as TGTGCCAGCAGCGTAGACCCCCAGGGCGCTGAGCAGTTCTTC. Its protein is CASSVDPQGAEQFF.

This clone was found a few times. This sequence joins TRBV12-5 and TRBJ1-1, with D perhaps TRBD1 (5 bases). V lost 10 bases to trimming and J lost 2 bases, with 14 bases between them. The CDR3 is made up of 13 amino acids. Germline CDR1 is LGHNT and CDR2 is FRNRAP. The CDR3 reads CATRGGINTEAFF. CDR3 in DNA: TGTGCTACCCGCGGGGGAATCAACACTGAAGCTTTCTTT.

The chain uses TRBV7-2 and TRBJ2-7, with 9 bases identical to TRBD1. The CDR3 length is 17 residues. Germline V gives CDR1 SGHTA, CDR2 FQGNSA. V trimming: 1 base; J trimming: 5 bases; junction bases outside the gene matches: 12. The CDR3 DNA reads as TGTGCCAGCAGCTTAGGGCTGACAGGGGGGTTATGGGACGAGCAGTACTTC. Protein: CASSLGLTGGLWDEQYF.

The V and J genes are TRBV5-1 and TRBJ2-7; 7 bases line up with TRBD1. Trimming took 2 bases from V and 7 from J; bases not matched to a gene: 12. The germline V gene has CDR1 SGHRS and CDR2 YFSETQ. This CDR3 spans 15 amino acids. In nucleotides, the CDR3 is TGCGCCAGCAGCTTCGACGCTCCCAGGGGACAGGAGCAGTACTTC. It specifies CASSFDAPRGQEQYF.

The rearrangement joins TRBV7-3 to TRBJ2-1; 11 bases match TRBD2. Germline trimming cut 3 bases from V and 4 bases from J; bases unmatched to any gene: 2. The CDR3 runs to 15 residues. Per germline, CDR1 SGHTA and CDR2 FQGTGA. CDR3 sequence reads: CASSFIAGGYNEQFF. CDR3 sequence (DNA): TGTGCCAGCAGCTTCATAGCGGGGGGGTACAATGAGCAGTTCTTC.

This chain joins TRBV5-1 and TRBJ2-1, with 8 bases lining up with TRBD1. The CDR3 loop spans 14 amino acids. Unmatched junction bases numbered 6, after V lost 1 base and J lost 9 bases. Germline loops: CDR1 SGHRS, CDR2 YFSETQ. The CDR3 coding sequence is TGCGCCAGCAGCTTGAGGACAGGGACCCTTGAGCAGTTCTTC. It encodes CASSLRTGTLEQFF.

This chain uses TRBV7-3 with TRBJ2-2; 8 bases line up with TRBD2. Germline CDR1 and CDR2: SGHTA and FQGTGA. With V trimmed by 2 bases and J by 4 bases, 6 bases remained unmatched. The CDR3 consists of 16 residues. The CDR3 region is CASSLSRTSGTGELFF. For the CDR3, the DNA is TGTGCCAGCAGCTTATCCCGCACTAGCGGCACCGGGGAGCTGTTTTTT.

The chain couples TRBV4-2 to TRBJ2-5, with TRBD2 matching over 9 bases. This CDR3 region has 16 residues. Germline trimming cut 4 bases from V and 8 bases from J; bases unmatched to any gene: 14. The V gene's germline CDR1 is LGHNA and CDR2 YNFKEQ. DNA for the CDR3: TGTGCCAGCAGCCCATTAGGTAGCGGGGGACCCCAAACCCAGTACTTC. Translated: CASSPLGSGGPQTQYF.

V and J are TRBV19 and TRBJ1-1, with a tentative D call TRBD1 (6 bases). Germline V lookup: CDR1 LNHDA, CDR2 SQIVND (reference sequence). Trimming took 6 bases from V and 0 from J, leaving 11 bases between them. This CDR3 contains 14 residues. As DNA, the CDR3 is TGTGCCAGTAGGGAGGACAGCTTGAACACTGAAGCTTTCTTT. Its translation: CASREDSLNTEAFF. Full variable domain (rest looked up from reference TRBV19 and TRBJ1-1): DGGITQSPKYLFRKEGQNVTLSCEQNLNHDAMYWYRQDPGQGLRLIYYSQIVNDFQKGDIAEGYSVSREKKESFPLTVTSAQKNPTAFYLCASREDSLNTEAFFGQGTRLTVV.

V usage is TRBV19 and J usage is TRBJ1-5; 8 bases map to TRBD1. Trimming removed 9 bases from V and 6 bases from J; junction bases left unmatched: 4. The CDR3 covers 12 residues. Germline V gives CDR1 LNHDA, CDR2 SQIVND (reference sequence). The CDR3 DNA sequence: TGTGCCAGCAGTGACAGGGGTCAGCCCCAGCATTTT. This codes for CASSDRGQPQHF.

The chain employs TRBV5-1 and TRBJ1-4; D may be TRBD1 (6 bases). This CDR3 spans 15 amino acids. Germline CDR1 SGHRS, CDR2 YFSETQ. The V gene lost 4 bases and the J gene lost 6 bases, with 16 bases spanning the gap. The CDR3 here is CASSRAGAGDEKLFF. CDR3 nucleotide sequence: TGCGCCAGCAGCAGGGCAGGAGCAGGGGATGAAAAACTGTTTTTT.

This clone was counted between two and nine times. The chain is built from TRBV6-5 and TRBJ1-3, with D uncertain. The CDR3 is 12 amino acids. Germline V CDR1 and CDR2: MNHEY, SVGAGI. The germline V and J ends were trimmed by 6 bases and 7 bases, with 10 bases remaining between them. As DNA, the CDR3 is TGTGCCAGCAGCCGTCCGAGGAACACCATATATTTT. Amino acids: CASSRPRNTIYF.

This chain connects TRBV2 to TRBJ2-5; D possibly corresponds to TRBD1 (6 bases). V gave up 5 bases and J gave up 3 bases, with 7 bases separating them. The CDR3 length is 12 residues. Germline V gives CDR1 SNHLY, CDR2 FYNNEI. The CDR3 loop reads CASSRTEETQYF. The CDR3 DNA is TGTGCCAGCAGTCGGACAGAAGAGACCCAGTACTTC.

The chain uses TRBV21-1 and TRBJ2-1; the table names TRBD1, a call not compared with the DNA. TRBV21-1 is termed a pseudogene. CDR3 length: 17 residues. The DNA for the CDR3 is TGTGCCAGCAGCCACCAGGACAGGGTTCCCCGTTACAATGAGCAGTTCTTC. Translated, it gives CASSHQDRVPRYNEQFF.

This rearrangement joins TRBV5-4 to TRBJ1-3, with no clear D. Between the trimmed V and J ends, which lost 0 bases and 0 bases, there was a span of 10 bases. Germline CDR1 reads SGHNT; CDR2 reads YYREEE (reference sequence). CDR3 size: 16 residues. The CDR3, as DNA: TGTGCCAGCAGCTTGGGACTTTCTAGCTCTGGAAACACCATATATTTT. This encodes CASSLGLSSSGNTIYF.

V usage is TRBV29-1 and J usage is TRBJ2-3; D is possibly TRBD1 (6 bases). Germline CDR1 SQVTM, CDR2 ANQGSEA. The CDR3 has 13 residues. V was clipped by 2 bases and J by 2 bases, with 8 bases between them. The DNA for the CDR3 is TGCAGCGTTGAAAGGGACATCACAGATACGCAGTATTTT. Its protein product is CSVERDITDTQYF.